The 21 T cell receptor beta chains reported below all come from one sample, sequenced in a study of CD8+CD57+ T cells in acquired aplastic anemia. Sequenced patients had shown CD8+CD57+ cell expansion by flow cytometry. Genomic DNA served as template for TCR beta VDJ and CDR3 profiling. Via MiXCR, TCRdb re-called the reads, giving one row per CDR3 protein. The profile covers around 210,000 distinct CDR3 sequences, with about 60% appearing a single time and roughly 64% taken by the ten largest. Sequenced material: sorted CD4+, CD8+, or CD8+CD57+ T cells (not recorded which) from PBMCs. The receptors were gathered from a human donor with aplastic anemia.

V usage is TRBV19 and J usage is TRBJ1-5, with D maybe TRBD1 (6 bases). The germline V gene encodes CDR1 LNHDA and CDR2 SQIVND (reference sequence). V was pared by 3 bases and J by 10 bases, with 19 bases between. The CDR3 runs 15 residues. The CDR3 region has the DNA TGTGCCAGTAGTATCGAAGGGACACTGGCATTTCCCCAGCATTTT. Amino acids: CASSIEGTLAFPQHF.

J is TRBJ2-7 and V is TRBV5-1, with 9 nucleotides matching TRBD1. The CDR3 spans 16 residues. CDR1 is SGHRS, CDR2 YFSETQ, per germline. J gave up 7 bases and V 3 bases, and 14 bases lay outside the gene matches. The CDR3: CASSSVTGGTMGEQYF. The CDR3 region has the DNA TGCGCCAGCAGCTCGGTTACAGGGGGCACGATGGGGGAGCAGTACTTC.

This rearrangement joins TRBV20-1 to TRBJ2-7; TRBD2 matches at 10 bases. The CDR3 sequence is 14 residues long. Trimming took 4 bases from V and 5 from J; bases not matched to a gene: 8. CDR1 DFQATT and CDR2 SNEGSKA come from the germline V gene (reference sequence). CDR3 nucleotides: TGCAGTGCTATGAGGGGGACTAGCGTAAACGAGCAGTACTTC. Translation: CSAMRGTSVNEQYF.

This clonotype was detected only a few times. The genes are TRBV7-2 and TRBJ2-7, with 7 bases that match TRBD1. The CDR3 spans 15 residues. After removal of 1 base from V and 2 bases from J, the junction contained 5 bases not matched to a gene. Germline loops: CDR1 SGHTA, CDR2 FQGNSA. CDR3 sequence reads: CASSLDPGGTYEQYF. CDR3 nucleotides: TGTGCCAGCAGCTTAGATCCAGGGGGTACCTACGAGCAGTACTTC. The full variable domain, completed using reference TRBV7-2 and TRBJ2-7, is GAGVSQSPSNKVTEKGKDVELRCDPISGHTALYWYRQSLGQGLEFLIYFQGNSAPDKSGLPSDRFSAERTGGSVSTLTIQRTQQEDSAVYLCASSLDPGGTYEQYFGPGTRLTVT.

As concerns this clonotype: No conserved phenylalanine or tryptophan ends this CDR3, so it is likely a read error. The rearrangement links TRBV5-1 to TRBJ2-5; 12 bases line up with TRBD2. There are 18 residues in the CDR3. Trimming took 5 bases from V and 0 from J; bases not matched to a gene: 11. CDR1 SGHRS and CDR2 YFSETQ come from the germline V gene. CDR3 nucleotide sequence: TGCGCCAGCAGGAGAGGGACTAGCGGGTGGGAGTACCAAGAGACCCAGTACGTC. Translating gives CASRRGTSGWEYQETQYV.

The gene calls are TRBV7-3 and TRBJ2-1; TRBD2 agrees at 12 bases. CDR1 and CDR2 from the germline V gene are SGHTA and FQGTGA. CDR3 size: 14 residues. After removal of 5 bases from V and 8 bases from J, the junction contained 4 bases not matched to a gene. The CDR3 loop reads CASSASGGAHEQFF. The CDR3 DNA is TGTGCCAGCAGCGCTAGCGGGGGGGCACATGAGCAGTTCTTC.

This chain connects TRBV7-2 to TRBJ1-2, with D tentatively TRBD1 (5 bases). This CDR3 spans 15 amino acids. CDR1 SGHTA and CDR2 FQGNSA come from the germline V gene. The V end lost 3 bases, the J end lost 2 bases, and 13 bases lay between the germline ends. CDR3 loop: CASSFLTGGNYGYTF. The DNA for the CDR3 is TGTGCCAGCAGCTTTTTGACGGGGGGGAACTATGGCTACACCTTC. Complete variable domain (other parts from reference TRBV7-2 and TRBJ1-2): GAGVSQSPSNKVTEKGKDVELRCDPISGHTALYWYRQSLGQGLEFLIYFQGNSAPDKSGLPSDRFSAERTGGSVSTLTIQRTQQEDSAVYLCASSFLTGGNYGYTFGSGTRLTVV.

The chain joins TRBV7-2 to TRBJ2-1; 7 bases agree with TRBD1. With V trimmed by 3 bases and J by 2 bases, 7 bases remained unmatched. In germline, CDR1 is SGHTA, CDR2 FQGNSA. The CDR3 has 16 amino acids. This CDR3 is CASSLGAQGAYNEQFF. CDR3 sequence (DNA): TGTGCCAGCAGCTTGGGTGCTCAGGGGGCCTACAATGAGCAGTTCTTC.

The count of this clonotype is one. V usage is TRBV2 and J usage is TRBJ2-2, with D hard to call. Germline V gene data show CDR1 as SNHLY and CDR2 as FYNNEI. With 4 bases removed from V and 1 base from J, the gap between germline ends came to 7 bases. The CDR3 length is 14 residues. CDR3 sequence reads: CASSGQMNTGELFF. CDR3 in DNA: TGTGCCAGCAGTGGTCAGATGAACACCGGGGAGCTGTTTTTT.

V is TRBV7-9 and J is TRBJ1-1; 8 nucleotides match TRBD1. CDR1 SEHNR and CDR2 FQNEAQ come from the germline V gene (reference sequence). The CDR3 covers 15 residues. With 3 bases clipped from V and 5 bases from J, the junction kept 8 bases outside the gene matches. The CDR3 DNA reads TGTGCCAGCAGCTTTACAGGGGGGAGAGGTACTGAAGCTTTCTTT. It encodes CASSFTGGRGTEAFF.

The chain couples TRBV9 to TRBJ2-1, with 8 nucleotides matching TRBD1. The CDR3 totals 14 residues. Trimming took 5 bases from V and 8 from J; bases not matched to a gene: 9. Germline V gene sequence: CDR1 SGDLS, CDR2 YYNGEE. The CDR3 coding sequence is TGTGCCAGCAGTGACAGGGGAGATATTGATGAGCAGTTCTTC. As protein: CASSDRGDIDEQFF.

The V call is TRBV24-1, the J call TRBJ2-5; possibly TRBD1 for D (5 bases). V lost 3 bases and J lost 3, with 13 bases in between. The CDR3 spans 15 residues. Germline V CDR1 and CDR2: KGHDR, SFDVKD. The DNA of the CDR3 is TGTGCCACCAGTGATGCTACAGGATTCGAAGAGACCCAGTACTTC. Protein: CATSDATGFEETQYF.

This clonotype was detected only once. The chain carries TRBV2 and TRBJ1-1, with 7 bases matching TRBD1. The J segment lost 1 base and the V segment lost 5 bases, leaving 4 bases of the junction unmatched. This CDR3 spans 14 amino acids. In germline, CDR1 is SNHLY, CDR2 FYNNEI. The CDR3 nucleotides are TGTGCCAGCAGTCGACAGGGAAGGAACACTGAAGCTTTCTTT. It is translated as CASSRQGRNTEAFF. Full variable domain (missing parts from reference TRBV2 and TRBJ1-1): EPEVTQTPSHQVTQMGQEVILRCVPISNHLYFYWYRQILGQKVEFLVSFYNNEISEKSEIFDDQFSVERPDGSNFTLKIRSTKLEDSAMYFCASSRQGRNTEAFFGQGTRLTVV.

This clonotype showed up just a few times. The chain couples TRBV2 to TRBJ2-7, with D tentatively TRBD1 or TRBD2 (5 bases each). The V end was cut by 9 bases, the J end by 2 bases, with 17 bases between. The germline V gene encodes CDR1 SNHLY and CDR2 FYNNEI. The CDR3 is made up of 14 amino acids. The CDR3 region has the DNA TGTGCCAGTAGTCAGGGACCGACACCCTACGAGCAGTACTTC. This gives the protein CASSQGPTPYEQYF. The full variable domain, rest sourced from reference TRBV2 and TRBJ2-7, is EPEVTQTPSHQVTQMGQEVILRCVPISNHLYFYWYRQILGQKVEFLVSFYNNEISEKSEIFDDQFSVERPDGSNFTLKIRSTKLEDSAMYFCASSQGPTPYEQYFGPGTRLTVT.

The chain combines TRBV20-1 with TRBJ2-7; a weak D match, TRBD2 (5 bases). The CDR3 contains 13 residues. CDR1 and CDR2 from the germline V gene are DFQATT and SNEGSKA (reference sequence). The germline V and J ends were trimmed by 2 bases and 0 bases, with 8 bases remaining between them. CDR3 sequence (DNA): TGCAGTGCTAGAATCGGGGTCTCCTACGAGCAGTACTTC. Translated, it gives CSARIGVSYEQYF.

The rearrangement links TRBV20-1 to TRBJ2-7; D is possibly TRBD1 (6 bases). Deletions cut 3 bases from V and 3 bases from J, with 9 bases between. Germline-derived CDR1 and CDR2 are DFQATT and SNEGSKA (reference sequence). There are 12 residues in the CDR3. The CDR3 DNA follows: TGCAGTGCTAGGGACAGAGTCTACGAGCAGTACTTC. This translates into CSARDRVYEQYF.

V gene TRBV29-1 combines with J gene TRBJ2-3; 7 bases agree with TRBD1. CDR1 is SQVTM, CDR2 ANQGSEA, per germline. The CDR3 runs 14 residues. Losses at the gene ends were 6 bases for V and 0 bases for J; bases not matched to a gene: 6. CDR3 DNA: TGCAGCGTCAAGACAGGGCCTAGCACAGATACGCAGTATTTT. It translates to CSVKTGPSTDTQYF.

There are many counts of this clonotype. The chain employs TRBV6-5 and TRBJ2-7; 9 nucleotides agree with TRBD1. This CDR3 is built from 13 residues. Germline CDR1 reads MNHEY; CDR2 reads SVGAGI. With 2 bases clipped from V and 6 bases from J, the junction kept 2 bases outside the gene matches. The chain's CDR3 is CASSYEGQGEQYF. Written as DNA, the CDR3 is TGTGCCAGCAGTTACGAGGGACAGGGCGAGCAGTACTTC.

The chain has TRBV7-8 and TRBJ2-1; D remains unclear. Germline assignment: CDR1 SGHVS and CDR2 FQNEAQ. CDR3 length: 13 amino acids. The V end was cut by 7 bases, the J end by 5 bases, with 12 bases between. The CDR3 is CASTGRTNNEQFF. The CDR3 nucleotides are TGTGCCAGCACCGGTAGAACCAACAATGAGCAGTTCTTC.

V is TRBV5-1 and J is TRBJ2-1, with 7 bases aligning to TRBD2. Looked up from germline, CDR1 is SGHRS and CDR2 is YFSETQ. V lost 7 bases and J lost 5; bases outside the gene matches: 6. CDR3 length: 13 residues. The DNA of the CDR3 is TGCGCCAGCTCCTCCCGGGGGGACAATGAGCAGTTCTTC. It specifies CASSSRGDNEQFF.

About this clonotype: Germline and junction disagree at one end, which may indicate a read error. This sequence joins TRBV5-1 and TRBJ2-7; maybe TRBD1 (6 bases). This CDR3 has 12 amino acids. CDR1 SGHRS and CDR2 YFSETQ come from the germline V gene. The CDR3 protein is CASSKDRDERYF. The CDR3 DNA reads as TGCGCCAGCAGCAAGGACAGAGACGAGCGGTACTTC.